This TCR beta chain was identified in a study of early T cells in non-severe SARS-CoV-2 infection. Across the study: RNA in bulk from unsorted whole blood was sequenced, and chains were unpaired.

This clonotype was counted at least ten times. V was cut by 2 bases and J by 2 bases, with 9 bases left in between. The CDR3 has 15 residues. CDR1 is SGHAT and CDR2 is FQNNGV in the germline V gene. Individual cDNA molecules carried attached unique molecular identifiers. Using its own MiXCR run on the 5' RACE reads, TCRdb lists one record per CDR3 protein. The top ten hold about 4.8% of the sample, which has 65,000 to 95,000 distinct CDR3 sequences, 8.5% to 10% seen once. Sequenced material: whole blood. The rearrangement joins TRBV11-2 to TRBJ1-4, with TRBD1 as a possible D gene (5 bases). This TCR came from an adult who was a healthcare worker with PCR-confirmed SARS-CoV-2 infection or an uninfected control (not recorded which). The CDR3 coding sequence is TGTGCCAGCAGCTTAAGGGGACCTACTAATGAAAAACTGTTTTTT. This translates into CASSLRGPTNEKLFF.